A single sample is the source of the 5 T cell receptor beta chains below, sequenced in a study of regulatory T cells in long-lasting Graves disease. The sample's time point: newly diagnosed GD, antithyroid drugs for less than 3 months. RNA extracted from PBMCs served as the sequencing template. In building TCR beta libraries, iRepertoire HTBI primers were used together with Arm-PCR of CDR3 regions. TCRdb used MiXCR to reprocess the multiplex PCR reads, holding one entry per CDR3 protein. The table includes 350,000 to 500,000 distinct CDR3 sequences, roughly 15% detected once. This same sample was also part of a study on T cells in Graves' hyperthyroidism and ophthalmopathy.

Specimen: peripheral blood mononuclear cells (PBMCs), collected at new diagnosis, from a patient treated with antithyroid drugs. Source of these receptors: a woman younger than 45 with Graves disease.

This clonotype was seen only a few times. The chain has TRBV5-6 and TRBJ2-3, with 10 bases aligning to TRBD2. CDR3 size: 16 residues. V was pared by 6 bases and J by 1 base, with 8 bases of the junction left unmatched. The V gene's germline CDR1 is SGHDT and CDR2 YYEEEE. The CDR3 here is CASTRAGTSGTDTQYF. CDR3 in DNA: TGTGCCAGCACCCGAGCTGGGACTAGCGGCACAGATACGCAGTATTTT. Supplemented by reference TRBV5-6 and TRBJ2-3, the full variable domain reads DAGVTQSPTHLIKTRGQQVTLRCSPKSGHDTVSWYQQALGQGPQFIFQYYEEEERQRGNFPDRFSGHQFPNYSSELNVNALLLGDSALYLCASTRAGTSGTDTQYFGPGTRLTVL.

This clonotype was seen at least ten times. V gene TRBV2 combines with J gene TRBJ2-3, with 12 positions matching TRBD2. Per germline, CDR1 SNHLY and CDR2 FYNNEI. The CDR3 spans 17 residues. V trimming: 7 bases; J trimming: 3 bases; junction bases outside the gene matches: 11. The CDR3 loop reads CASTQLALAGGTDTQYF. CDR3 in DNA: TGTGCCAGCACCCAGTTGGCTCTAGCGGGAGGGACAGATACGCAGTATTTT.

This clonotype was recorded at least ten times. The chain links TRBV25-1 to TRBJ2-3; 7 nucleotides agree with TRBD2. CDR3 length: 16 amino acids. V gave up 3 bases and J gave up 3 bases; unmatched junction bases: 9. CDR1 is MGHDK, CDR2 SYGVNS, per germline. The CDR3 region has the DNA TGTGCCAGCAGTGAGTTTACCAGCGGGATAACAGATACGCAGTATTTT. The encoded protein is CASSEFTSGITDTQYF.

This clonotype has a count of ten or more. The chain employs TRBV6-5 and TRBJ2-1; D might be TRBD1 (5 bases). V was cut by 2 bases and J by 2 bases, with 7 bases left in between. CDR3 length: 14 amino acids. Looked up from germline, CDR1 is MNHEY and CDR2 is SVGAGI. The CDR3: CASSYLGAYNEQFF. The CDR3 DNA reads TGTGCCAGCAGTTACCTAGGGGCCTACAATGAGCAGTTCTTC.

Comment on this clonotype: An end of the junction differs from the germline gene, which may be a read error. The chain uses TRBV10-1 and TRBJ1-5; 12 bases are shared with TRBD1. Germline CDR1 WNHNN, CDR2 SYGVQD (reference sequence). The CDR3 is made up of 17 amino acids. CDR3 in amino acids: CASSYLGQGASNQPQHF. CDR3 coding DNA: TGTGCCAGCAGTTACCTGGGACAGGGGGCTAGCAATCAGCCCCAGCATTTT.